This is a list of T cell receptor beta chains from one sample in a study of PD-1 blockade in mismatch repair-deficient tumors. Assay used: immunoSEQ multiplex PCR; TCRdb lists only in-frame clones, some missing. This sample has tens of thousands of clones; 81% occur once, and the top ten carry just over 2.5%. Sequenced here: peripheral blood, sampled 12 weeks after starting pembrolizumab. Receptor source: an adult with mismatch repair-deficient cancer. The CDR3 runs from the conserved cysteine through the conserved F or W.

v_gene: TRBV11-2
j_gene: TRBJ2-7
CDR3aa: CASSLTSGSGSEQYF

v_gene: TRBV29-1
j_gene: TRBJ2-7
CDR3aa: CSVESRGQADEQYF

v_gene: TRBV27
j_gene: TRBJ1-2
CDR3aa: CASSPRQLTNYGYTF

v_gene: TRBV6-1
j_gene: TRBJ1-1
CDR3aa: CASRDGGTNTEAFF

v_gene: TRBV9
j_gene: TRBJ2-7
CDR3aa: CASSPRPAILAGGEQYF

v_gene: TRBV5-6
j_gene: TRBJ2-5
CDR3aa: CASSSWTSGSQETQYF

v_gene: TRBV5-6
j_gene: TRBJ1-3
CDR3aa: CASSLGRAAGNTIYF

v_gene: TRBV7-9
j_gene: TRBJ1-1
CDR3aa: CASSLNWANTEAFF

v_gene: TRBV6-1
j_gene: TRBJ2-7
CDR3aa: CASRGRRGLYEQYF

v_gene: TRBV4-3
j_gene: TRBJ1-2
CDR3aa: CASSNRAGNGYTF

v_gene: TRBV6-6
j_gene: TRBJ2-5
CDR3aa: CASSWSQETQYF

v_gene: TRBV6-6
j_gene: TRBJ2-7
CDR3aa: CASSYRDGSYEQYF

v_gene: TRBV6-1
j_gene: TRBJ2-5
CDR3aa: CASRNPEGVGETQYF

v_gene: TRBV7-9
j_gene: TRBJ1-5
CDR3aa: CASSLAGRGSNQPQHF

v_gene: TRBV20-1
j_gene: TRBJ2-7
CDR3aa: CSADDSYEQYF

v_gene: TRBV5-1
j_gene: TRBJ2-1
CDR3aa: CASSLVNGPYNEQFF

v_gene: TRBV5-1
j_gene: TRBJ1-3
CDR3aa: CASSLGPGNTIYF

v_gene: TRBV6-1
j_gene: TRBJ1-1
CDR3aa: CASTAHGVQAFF

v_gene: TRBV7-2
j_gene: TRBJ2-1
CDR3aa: CASSPRGGGSYNEQFF

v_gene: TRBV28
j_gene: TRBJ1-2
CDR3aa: CASSLIREGGYTF

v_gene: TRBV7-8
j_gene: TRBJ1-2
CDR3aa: CASSLNNPDYGYTF

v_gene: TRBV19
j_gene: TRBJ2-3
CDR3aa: CASSGRLAGGYTDTQYF

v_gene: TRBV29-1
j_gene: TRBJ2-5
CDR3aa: CSVADRGGETQYF

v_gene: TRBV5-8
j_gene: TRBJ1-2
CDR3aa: CASSLARGGNYGYTF

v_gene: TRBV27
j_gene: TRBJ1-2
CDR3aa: CASSLHPGTYGYTF

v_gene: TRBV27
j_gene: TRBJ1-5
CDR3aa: CASSSNRDNQPQHF

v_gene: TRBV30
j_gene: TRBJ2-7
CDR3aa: CAWSVIGRQQYF

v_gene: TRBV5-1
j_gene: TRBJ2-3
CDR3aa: CASSFRTSGSTDTQYF

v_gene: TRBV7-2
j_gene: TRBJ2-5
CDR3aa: CASSWTSGQETQYF

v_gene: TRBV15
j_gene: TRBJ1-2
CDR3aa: CATSSNRGGIYGYTF

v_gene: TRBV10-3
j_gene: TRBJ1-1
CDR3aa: CAISAGGNTEAFF

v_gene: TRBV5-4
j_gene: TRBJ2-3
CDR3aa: CASSLWTGGSDTQYF

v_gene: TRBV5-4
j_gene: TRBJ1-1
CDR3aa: CASSLERNTEAFF

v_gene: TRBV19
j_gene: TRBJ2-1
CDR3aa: CASRLKSGRARYNEQFF

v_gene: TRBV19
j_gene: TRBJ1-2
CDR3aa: CASSPGTGYGYTF

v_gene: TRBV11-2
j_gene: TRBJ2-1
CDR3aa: CASSPVGAEQFF

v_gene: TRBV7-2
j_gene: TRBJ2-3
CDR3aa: CASSLETPPDTQYF